These 20 T cell receptor beta chains originate from one sample sequenced in a study of shared clonotypes between healthy human individuals. Produced via immunoSEQ multiplex PCR; TCRdb's table is partial and in-frame only. This table holds more than 2 million clones, roughly 95% found once. It was CD45RO-negative cells, positively selected for CCR7, that made up naive CD8 cells, with terminally differentiated effector memory CD45RA+ cells excluded. Sequencing input: naive CD8+ T cells sorted from blood. The receptors stem from a man aged 18 to 29 in good health.

This clone has a single count. The chain is built from TRBV10-1 and TRBJ2-7; no definite D call. Between the trimmed V and J ends, which lost 3 bases and 3 bases, there was a span of 12 bases. This CDR3 has 14 residues. CDR1 WNHNN and CDR2 SYGVQD come from the germline V gene (reference sequence). The CDR3 DNA follows: TGCGCCAGCAGTGATGGGTGGCCGAGCTACGAGCAGTACTTC. This translates into CASSDGWPSYEQYF.

The V and J genes are TRBV20-1 and TRBJ2-1, with D hard to call. Germline V CDR1 and CDR2: DFQATT, SNEGSKA (reference sequence). Deletions cut 0 bases from V and 8 bases from J, with 5 bases between. The CDR3 extends over 11 amino acids. The CDR3 reads CSARDHHEQFF. For the CDR3, the DNA is TGCAGTGCTAGAGATCACCATGAGCAGTTCTTC.

This sequence joins TRBV5-4 and TRBJ1-2, with a tentative D call TRBD1 (5 bases). CDR1 is SGHNT and CDR2 is YYREEE in the germline V gene (reference sequence). V shed 2 bases and J shed 4 bases, with 15 bases lying between them. This CDR3 has 15 residues. Here the CDR3 DNA reads TGTGCCAGCAGCTTCGGGGGGGGAGGCATCTATGGCTACACCTTC. Amino acids: CASSFGGGGIYGYTF.

J is TRBJ2-7 and V is TRBV6-5; 9 bases are shared with TRBD1. CDR1 MNHEY and CDR2 SVGAGI come from the germline V gene. The V segment lost 4 bases and the J segment 4 bases; nucleotides outside the gene matches: 5. The CDR3 spans 14 residues. CDR3 in amino acids: CASSFTGGTYEQYF. The CDR3 DNA follows: TGTGCCAGCAGTTTCACAGGGGGCACGTACGAGCAGTACTTC.

In its sample, this clone was seen once. V is TRBV18 and J is TRBJ1-4, with D tentatively TRBD1 (6 bases). From germline, CDR1 is KGHSH and CDR2 LQKENI. This CDR3 is 16 amino acids long. Trimming cost V 5 bases and J 3 bases, with 16 bases left between them. The DNA of the CDR3 is TGTGCCAGCTCATTTCAGGGGAGTAATGCTAATGAAAAACTGTTTTTT. It is translated as CASSFQGSNANEKLFF.

This chain's CDR3 is CASSRGLIYEQYF. In DNA, the CDR3 is TGTGCCAGCAGCCGAGGATTGATCTACGAGCAGTACTTC. The chain joins TRBV5-4 to TRBJ2-7; D is undetermined. The CDR3 totals 13 residues. Germline CDR1 and CDR2: SGHNT and YYREEE (reference sequence). Trimming shortened V by 4 bases and J by 3 bases, and 11 bases separated the two germline ends.

J is TRBJ2-6 and V is TRBV5-4, with TRBD1 as a possible D gene (6 bases). Germline V gene data show CDR1 as SGHNT and CDR2 as YYREEE (reference sequence). This CDR3 spans 19 amino acids. Trimming shortened V by 2 bases and J by 3 bases, and 21 bases separated the two germline ends. CDR3 sequence reads: CASSLLWGQGSSGANVLTF. DNA of the CDR3: TGTGCCAGCAGCTTATTGTGGGGGCAGGGGAGTAGTGGGGCCAACGTCCTGACTTTC.

V and J are TRBV2 and TRBJ2-7, with 8 bases identical to TRBD1. The CDR3 has 15 amino acids. The germline V gene encodes CDR1 SNHLY and CDR2 FYNNEI. V lost 4 bases and J lost 1; bases outside the gene matches: 6. CDR3 sequence (DNA): TGTGCCAGCAGTGTACAGGGGGAATGGTCCTACGAGCAGTACTTC. Translated: CASSVQGEWSYEQYF.

This clone was observed once. This chain joins TRBV5-8 and TRBJ2-7; 7 bases are shared with TRBD2. The CDR3 covers 18 residues. V lost 0 bases, J lost 3 bases, and 15 bases stayed unmatched. Germline V gene lookup returns CDR1 SGHTS and CDR2 YDEGEE. This CDR3 reads CASSLAVGVAGINYEQYF. In DNA, the CDR3 is TGTGCCAGCAGCTTGGCGGTTGGGGTAGCGGGCATTAACTACGAGCAGTACTTC.

V gene TRBV2 combines with J gene TRBJ2-5; 9 nucleotides match TRBD2. Trimming cost V 1 base and J 2 bases; bases outside gene matches: 5. The germline V gene has CDR1 SNHLY and CDR2 FYNNEI. CDR3 length: 16 residues. The CDR3, as DNA: TGTGCCAGCAGTGAAGGACTAGCGGACGTACAAGAGACCCAGTACTTC. It translates to CASSEGLADVQETQYF. Variable domain in full (rest from reference TRBV2 and TRBJ2-5): EPEVTQTPSHQVTQMGQEVILRCVPISNHLYFYWYRQILGQKVEFLVSFYNNEISEKSEIFDDQFSVERPDGSNFTLKIRSTKLEDSAMYFCASSEGLADVQETQYFGPGTRLLVL.

V is TRBV25-1 and J is TRBJ2-7; D possibly corresponds to TRBD2 (6 bases). Germline loops: CDR1 MGHDK, CDR2 SYGVNS. V was shortened by 3 bases and J by 3 bases, with 12 bases between the two germline ends. The CDR3 consists of 14 residues. The CDR3 sequence: CASSDLAGIYEQYF. For the CDR3, the DNA is TGTGCCAGCAGTGACCTCGCGGGGATCTACGAGCAGTACTTC.

This sequence joins TRBV27 and TRBJ1-1; 11 bases agree with TRBD1. CDR1 is MNHEY, CDR2 SMNVEV, per germline (reference sequence). V shed 7 bases and J 7 bases; nucleotides not matched to a gene: 5. The length of the CDR3 is 13 residues. This CDR3 is CASIGQGASEAFF. The CDR3 DNA follows: TGTGCCAGCATCGGACAGGGGGCTAGTGAAGCTTTCTTT.

The V and J genes are TRBV7-9 and TRBJ2-5; TRBD2 agrees at 10 bases. The junction had 13 bases not matched to a gene; V was cut back by 8 bases and J by 1 base. This CDR3 region has 17 residues. Germline loops: CDR1 SEHNR, CDR2 FQNEAQ (reference sequence). The DNA of the CDR3 is TGTGCCAGCTCAAACCCAGTACTAGCGGGGTTCCAAGAGACCCAGTACTTC. This codes for CASSNPVLAGFQETQYF.

In this sample, this clone turned up once. The chain joins TRBV19 to TRBJ1-3, with 9 bases that match TRBD1. Germline-derived CDR1 and CDR2 are LNHDA and SQIVND (reference sequence). This CDR3 region has 15 residues. V trimming: 5 bases; J trimming: 4 bases; junction bases outside the gene matches: 6. The CDR3 spells CASSSMDRGGNTIYF. The CDR3 DNA is TGTGCCAGTAGTTCGATGGACAGGGGAGGAAACACCATATATTTT.

The chain couples TRBV11-2 to TRBJ2-1, with D hard to call. CDR1 is SGHAT and CDR2 is FQNNGV in the germline V gene. This CDR3 comprises 15 residues. The germline V and J ends were trimmed by 3 bases and 2 bases, with 11 bases remaining between them. The CDR3 loop reads CASSFSPPPYNEQFF. For the CDR3, the DNA is TGTGCCAGCAGCTTTTCCCCTCCGCCCTACAATGAGCAGTTCTTC.

This chain joins TRBV6-1 and TRBJ2-1; 11 bases align to TRBD2. Germline V gene sequence: CDR1 MNHNS, CDR2 SASEGT. This CDR3 spans 15 amino acids. With 5 bases clipped from V and 6 bases from J, the junction kept 6 bases outside the gene matches. In nucleotides, the CDR3 is TGTGCCAGCAGTCCTCTAGCGGGAGGTCCCAATGAGCAGTTCTTC. Translated, it gives CASSPLAGGPNEQFF.

The chain uses TRBV9 and TRBJ2-1; 8 bases are shared with TRBD2. V was clipped by 4 bases and J by 7 bases; unmatched bases: 16. Germline V lookup: CDR1 SGDLS, CDR2 YYNGEE. The CDR3 sequence is 17 residues long. The chain's CDR3 is CASSFVGGAGAGNEQFF. The DNA of the CDR3 is TGTGCCAGCAGCTTCGTAGGTGGAGCGGGAGCAGGAAATGAGCAGTTCTTC.

As to this clone: In the same sample, other DNA sequences code for this CDR3. The V call is TRBV2, the J call TRBJ1-1; perhaps TRBD1 as D (6 bases). Trimming removed 6 bases at V and 2 bases at J, with 7 bases between. The germline V gene encodes CDR1 SNHLY and CDR2 FYNNEI. This CDR3 spans 12 amino acids. This chain's CDR3 is CASRQGNTEAFF. The CDR3 DNA sequence: TGTGCCAGCAGACAGGGTAACACTGAAGCTTTCTTT.

Notes on this clone: Other DNA sequences within the sample encode an identical CDR3. The chain is built from TRBV9 and TRBJ2-2, with a tentative D call TRBD2 (7 bases). V lost 4 bases and J 5 bases, leaving 15 bases between the germline ends. This CDR3 region has 15 residues. From germline, CDR1 is SGDLS and CDR2 YYNGEE. CDR3 sequence (DNA): TGTGCCAGCAGCCCGTCGGGGGGCAGTACCGGGGAGCTGTTTTTT. It codes for CASSPSGGSTGELFF.

This chain uses TRBV2 with TRBJ2-7; 8 positions agree with TRBD1. The CDR3 consists of 13 residues. The germline CDR1 and CDR2 sequences are SNHLY and FYNNEI. V dropped 10 bases and J dropped 2; count of bases not matched to a gene: 7. The CDR3 DNA reads TGTGCCACCGCGGACAGGGCGCCCTACGAGCAGTACTTC. Translating gives CATADRAPYEQYF.